Following are 31 T cell receptor beta chains from one sample sequenced in a study of cytomegalovirus exposure and HLA in healthy donors. The study ran its PCR with 60 Vbeta and 13 Jbeta primers. Libraries were prepared by immunoSEQ multiplex PCR; TCRdb keeps only in-frame clonotypes and omits some of them. This sample has some 180,000 clones, with roughly 68% found just once. The sequencing sample was made of PBMCs. The receptor source for this set is a woman aged 25 to 39 in good health and CMV-seronegative.

J is TRBJ2-6 and V is TRBV7-9; D possibly corresponds to TRBD2 (6 bases). The ends were cut back, 5 bases at V and 4 bases at J, with 21 bases in the middle. The length of the CDR3 is 18 residues. Germline assignment: CDR1 SEHNR and CDR2 FQNEAQ (reference sequence). CDR3 coding DNA: TGTGCCAGCAGCCAGACTAGGGTTCTGCCTTCGGGGGCCAACGTCCTGACTTTC. Translated, it gives CASSQTRVLPSGANVLTF.

In its sample, this clone was seen a few times. The V gene is TRBV9, the J gene TRBJ2-7; a weak D match, TRBD2 (6 bases). Trimming removed 0 bases at V and 6 bases at J, with 13 bases between. The CDR3 runs to 14 residues. Germline lookup yields CDR1 SGDLS and CDR2 YYNGEE. The CDR3 coding sequence is TGTGCCAGCAGCGTAGGCTGGGGAGGCGGCGAGCAGTACTTC. Residues: CASSVGWGGGEQYF.

A single count supports this clone. The V and J genes are TRBV13 and TRBJ2-7; D is possibly TRBD1 (6 bases). Germline lookup yields CDR1 PRHDT and CDR2 FYEKMQ (reference sequence). The CDR3 has 14 amino acids. V dropped 6 bases and J dropped 2 bases, with 14 bases sitting between them. For the CDR3, the DNA is TGTGCCAGCAGGAAGGCGGCAGGGGCCTACGAGCAGTACTTC. This translates into CASRKAAGAYEQYF. Looking up the rest from reference TRBV13 and TRBJ2-7 gives the full variable domain: AAGVIQSPRHLIKEKRETATLKCYPIPRHDTVYWYQQGPGQDPQFLISFYEKMQSDKGSIPDRFSAQQFSDYHSELNMSSLELGDSALYFCASRKAAGAYEQYFGPGTRLTVT.

The rearrangement links TRBV4-1 to TRBJ1-6, with 10 bases identical to TRBD1. Germline V gives CDR1 MGHRA, CDR2 YSYEKL. The CDR3 has 15 residues. Unmatched junction bases numbered 4, after V lost 2 bases and J lost 9 bases. The CDR3 sequence is CASSQPGQGPSPLHF. CDR3 sequence (DNA): TGCGCCAGCAGCCAACCGGGACAGGGGCCTTCACCCCTCCACTTT.

This clone showed up just once. This chain uses TRBV9 with TRBJ1-5, with TRBD1 as a possible D gene (5 bases). The germline V gene encodes CDR1 SGDLS and CDR2 YYNGEE. This CDR3 is built from 15 residues. V was clipped by 1 base and J by 4 bases, with 12 bases between them. CDR3 nucleotides: TGTGCCAGCAGCGTAAGTTCAGGGCGGAATCAGCCCCAGCATTTT. Residues: CASSVSSGRNQPQHF.

V and J are TRBV30 and TRBJ2-1; 16 nucleotides agree with TRBD2. This CDR3 region has 16 residues. V lost 3 bases and J lost 10; bases outside the gene matches: 9. CDR1 and CDR2 (germline): GTSNPN, SVGIG (reference sequence). CDR3 nucleotide sequence: TGTGCCTGGAGATATTTAACGGGACTAGCGGGGGGGGAGCAGTTCTTC. It is translated as CAWRYLTGLAGGEQFF.

V is TRBV6-6 and J is TRBJ2-2, with D hard to call. V lost 10 bases and J 1 base, leaving 7 bases between the germline ends. The CDR3 spans 12 residues. CDR1 MNHNY and CDR2 SVGAGI come from the germline V gene (reference sequence). This chain's CDR3 is CATLRNTGELFF. In nucleotides, the CDR3 is TGTGCCACCCTTAGGAACACCGGGGAGCTGTTTTTT.

This sequence joins TRBV18 and TRBJ2-3; TRBD2 aligns across 7 bases. This CDR3 spans 16 amino acids. V was clipped by 3 bases and J by 0 bases; unmatched bases: 6. Germline V gene lookup returns CDR1 KGHSH and CDR2 LQKENI. CDR3 region: CASSPRGTTSTDTQYF. The CDR3 DNA sequence: TGTGCCAGCTCACCGCGGGGGACGACTAGCACAGATACGCAGTATTTT.

This chain joins TRBV5-4 and TRBJ2-3; TRBD1 might be the D (6 bases). V shed 0 bases and J shed 3 bases, with 14 bases lying between them. In germline, CDR1 is SGHNT, CDR2 YYREEE (reference sequence). There are 16 residues in the CDR3. DNA for the CDR3: TGTGCCAGCAGCTTGGCGGGCAGGGGTGGAACAGATACGCAGTATTTT. It translates to CASSLAGRGGTDTQYF.

The chain is built from TRBV7-8 and TRBJ1-2, with a tentative D call TRBD1 (6 bases). CDR3 size: 15 residues. Germline V lookup: CDR1 SGHVS, CDR2 FQNEAQ. V shed 2 bases and J shed 4 bases, with 14 bases lying between them. The CDR3 DNA reads TGTGCCAGCAGCTTACGCCGCGGGGGCGGCTATGGCTACACCTTC. The encoded protein is CASSLRRGGGYGYTF.

The chain is built from TRBV7-2 and TRBJ2-1; D unclear. V was cut by 0 bases and J by 8 bases, with 14 bases left in between. This CDR3 is 15 amino acids long. CDR1 SGHTA and CDR2 FQGNSA come from the germline V gene. The CDR3 nucleotides read TGTGCCAGCAGCTTAGCGAGCGCCTCGTGGGATGAGCAGTTCTTC. Encoded protein: CASSLASASWDEQFF.

The V call is TRBV19, the J call TRBJ1-1; D ambiguous. The CDR3 totals 13 residues. V was trimmed by 7 bases and J by 1 base, leaving 10 bases between them. CDR1 LNHDA and CDR2 SQIVND come from the germline V gene (reference sequence). The CDR3 sequence is CASTRRENTEAFF. Here the CDR3 DNA reads TGTGCCAGTACCCGCCGGGAGAACACTGAAGCTTTCTTT.

This rearrangement joins TRBV6-1 to TRBJ2-5; tentative D call: TRBD2 (5 bases). This CDR3 contains 14 residues. V was pared by 7 bases and J by 5 bases, with 17 bases between. Germline CDR1 is MNHNS and CDR2 is SASEGT. CDR3 amino acids: CASTREPKGETQYF. The CDR3 region has the DNA TGTGCCAGCACTAGGGAGCCAAAAGGGGAGACCCAGTACTTC.

The rearrangement uses TRBV14 and TRBJ2-7; a weak D match, TRBD1 (5 bases). V was clipped by 0 bases and J by 5 bases, with 14 bases between them. This CDR3 is 15 amino acids long. Germline lookup yields CDR1 SGHDN and CDR2 FVKESK. CDR3: CASSQERRVQHEQYF. DNA of the CDR3: TGTGCCAGCAGCCAAGAACGCAGGGTACAACACGAGCAGTACTTC.

V gene TRBV6-1 combines with J gene TRBJ2-3; 9 bases map to TRBD1. Germline CDR1 and CDR2: MNHNS and SASEGT. The CDR3 length is 16 residues. J was trimmed by 3 bases and V by 1 base; bases with no gene match: 5. This CDR3 is CASSEGTGGATDTQYF. The DNA of the CDR3 is TGTGCCAGCAGTGAAGGCACAGGGGGCGCAACAGATACGCAGTATTTT.

CDR3 in amino acids: CASSAGTAPFNEQFF. The CDR3, as DNA: TGTGCCAGCAGCGCAGGGACTGCCCCTTTCAATGAGCAGTTCTTC. The V and J genes are TRBV5-4 and TRBJ2-1; perhaps TRBD2 as D (6 bases). CDR1 SGHNT and CDR2 YYREEE come from the germline V gene (reference sequence). The length of the CDR3 is 15 residues. V shed 4 bases and J shed 6 bases, with 17 bases lying between them.

This chain links TRBV7-9 with TRBJ1-1; D might be TRBD1 (6 bases). This CDR3 is 15 amino acids long. V lost 4 bases and J lost 3, with 15 bases in between. Germline CDR1 is SEHNR and CDR2 is FQNEAQ (reference sequence). The CDR3 loop reads CASSSSTGMYTEAFF. CDR3 in DNA: TGTGCCAGCAGCTCCTCTACAGGGATGTACACTGAAGCTTTCTTT.

The chain uses TRBV6-1 and TRBJ1-5; TRBD1 matches at 8 bases. The J segment lost 4 bases and the V segment lost 8 bases, leaving 10 bases of the junction unmatched. Germline CDR1 reads MNHNS; CDR2 reads SASEGT. The CDR3 has 15 amino acids. The CDR3 is CASRRTGNRNQPQHF. CDR3 bases: TGTGCCAGCCGGAGGACAGGGAATAGGAATCAGCCCCAGCATTTT.

The rearrangement joins TRBV27 to TRBJ2-1, with D perhaps matching TRBD2 (5 bases). CDR3 length: 14 residues. The germline CDR1 and CDR2 sequences are MNHEY and SMNVEV (reference sequence). Trimming left V 6 bases short and J 0 bases short, with 9 bases between. The CDR3 DNA reads TGTGCCAGCAGCTTGGGGAGCTCCTACAATGAGCAGTTCTTC. This sequence encodes CASSLGSSYNEQFF.

This sequence joins TRBV19 and TRBJ2-7; 8 bases map to TRBD1. V lost 5 bases, J lost 1 base, and 7 bases stayed unmatched. This CDR3 comprises 15 residues. Germline CDR1 is LNHDA and CDR2 is SQIVND (reference sequence). CDR3: CASSPADRASYEQYF. CDR3 bases: TGTGCCAGTAGTCCAGCGGACAGGGCGTCCTACGAGCAGTACTTC.

The rearrangement uses TRBV4-2 and TRBJ2-1, with 7 bases lining up with TRBD2. The CDR3 totals 18 residues. Germline V lookup: CDR1 LGHNA, CDR2 YNFKEQ. The V segment lost 0 bases and the J segment 3 bases; nucleotides outside the gene matches: 11. CDR3 in DNA: TGTGCCAGCAGCCAAGAATTCTGGGGCGGGGGAAGCTACAATGAGCAGTTCTTC. Translated: CASSQEFWGGGSYNEQFF.

This sequence joins TRBV7-3 and TRBJ2-1; 8 bases align to TRBD2. This CDR3 is built from 15 residues. Germline-derived CDR1 and CDR2 are SGHTA and FQGTGA. J gave up 7 bases and V 5 bases, and 10 bases lay outside the gene matches. The CDR3 DNA sequence: TGTGCCAGCAGCCTCGGGGTAGCGGGAAGGAATGAGCAGTTCTTC. The encoded protein is CASSLGVAGRNEQFF.

The genes are TRBV5-4 and TRBJ2-3, with D possibly matching TRBD1 (5 bases). The length of the CDR3 is 17 residues. V lost 1 base and J lost 2, with 17 bases in between. Germline CDR1 and CDR2: SGHNT and YYREEE (reference sequence). The CDR3 DNA is TGTGCCAGCAGCTTGTTGAGGCAGGGCGTCGACACAGATACGCAGTATTTT. It is translated as CASSLLRQGVDTDTQYF.

This clone was observed a few times. V is TRBV5-1 and J is TRBJ1-4; D unclear. Germline-derived CDR1 and CDR2 are SGHRS and YFSETQ. Trimming removed 0 bases at V and 0 bases at J, with 6 bases between. The CDR3 is made up of 15 amino acids. The CDR3 is CASSLGHATNEKLFF. The CDR3 region has the DNA TGCGCCAGCAGCTTGGGACACGCAACTAATGAAAAACTGTTTTTT. The full variable domain, with the rest looked up from reference TRBV5-1 and TRBJ1-4, is KAGVTQTPRYLIKTRGQQVTLSCSPISGHRSVSWYQQTPGQGLQFLFEYFSETQRNKGNFPGRFSGRQFSNSRSEMNVSTLELGDSALYLCASSLGHATNEKLFFGSGTQLSVL.

Only one count was recorded for this clone. The J gene is TRBJ2-1, the V gene TRBV25-1; 13 bases align to TRBD2. The CDR3 extends over 17 amino acids. V shed 4 bases, J shed 5 bases, and the junction held 8 bases outside the gene matches. CDR1 MGHDK and CDR2 SYGVNS come from the germline V gene. This CDR3 reads CASSAPGLAGENNEQFF. For the CDR3, the DNA is TGTGCCAGCAGTGCCCCCGGACTAGCGGGAGAGAACAATGAGCAGTTCTTC.

The chain combines TRBV5-6 with TRBJ2-5; 9 bases line up with TRBD1. From germline, CDR1 is SGHDT and CDR2 YYEEEE. This CDR3 has 15 amino acids. The V segment lost 6 bases and the J segment 5 bases; nucleotides outside the gene matches: 11. The CDR3 protein is CASKNRGRFLETQYF. The DNA of the CDR3 is TGTGCCAGCAAAAACAGGGGGCGCTTTTTGGAGACCCAGTACTTC. Drawing the rest from reference TRBV5-6 and TRBJ2-5, the complete variable domain is DAGVTQSPTHLIKTRGQQVTLRCSPKSGHDTVSWYQQALGQGPQFIFQYYEEEERQRGNFPDRFSGHQFPNYSSELNVNALLLGDSALYLCASKNRGRFLETQYFGPGTRLLVL.

This chain joins TRBV4-1 and TRBJ1-5, with 7 bases identical to TRBD1. The CDR3 contains 16 residues. Germline V CDR1 and CDR2: MGHRA, YSYEKL. The ends lost 0 bases at V and 6 bases at J; junction bases unmatched: 8. CDR3 nucleotide sequence: TGCGCCAGCAGCCAAGACAGTCCAACAGGGGCTCAGCCCCAGCATTTT. The encoded protein is CASSQDSPTGAQPQHF.

This clone was picked up one time. The genes are TRBV25-1 and TRBJ2-7, with 8 positions matching TRBD1. The J segment lost 5 bases and the V segment lost 6 bases, leaving 9 bases of the junction unmatched. Germline CDR1 and CDR2: MGHDK and SYGVNS. The CDR3 contains 14 residues. The CDR3 sequence is CASSPSGGPDEQYF. The CDR3, as DNA: TGTGCCAGCAGCCCTTCAGGGGGCCCCGACGAGCAGTACTTC.

Here the CDR3 reads CASSWDTANTEAFF. The CDR3 nucleotides are TGCGCCAGCAGCTGGGACACTGCGAACACTGAAGCTTTCTTT. The rearrangement joins TRBV5-1 to TRBJ1-1; tentative D call: TRBD1 (6 bases). V gave up 3 bases and J gave up 1 base, with 10 bases separating them. The CDR3 runs 14 residues. Germline-derived CDR1 and CDR2 are SGHRS and YFSETQ.

V and J are TRBV2 and TRBJ2-7; D is unclear. The germline V gene has CDR1 SNHLY and CDR2 FYNNEI. This CDR3 contains 11 residues. V was trimmed by 6 bases and J by 2 bases, leaving 5 bases between them. The CDR3 sequence is CASSTTYEQYF. CDR3 nucleotides: TGTGCCAGCAGCACAACCTACGAGCAGTACTTC.

The chain recombines TRBV5-4 with TRBJ1-2, with 8 bases matching TRBD1. J gave up 5 bases and V 5 bases, and 5 bases lay outside the gene matches. There are 13 residues in the CDR3. Germline CDR1 reads SGHNT; CDR2 reads YYREEE (reference sequence). CDR3 DNA sequence: TGTGCCAGCAGACAGGGGGAATATTATGGCTACACCTTC. Its translation is CASRQGEYYGYTF.